This T cell receptor (beta chain) was obtained from a study of blood T cell repertoires in COVID-19. This CDR3 has 9 amino acids. Profiling relied on immunoSEQ multiplex PCR, and the TCRdb table lists in-frame clones only, not all of them. Among 150,000 to 200,000 clones, roughly 88% were seen once, and the ten largest hold roughly 5.6%. Allocation to cohorts depended on clinical history reported by the participants. The chain combines TRBV21-1 with TRBJ2-7; the table's D call, TRBD2, has no DNA check behind it. TRBV21-1 corresponds to a pseudogene. Sequenced material: PBMCs or T cells enriched from blood (not recorded which). The TCR sequence derives from a man in his sixties or seventies who had been exposed to COVID-19. The CDR3 is CASLAAPYF. CDR3 DNA sequence: TGTGCCAGTTTGGCGGCTCCGTACTTC.